The next 5 T cell receptor beta chains were all read from a single sample in a study of cytotoxic CD8 clonotypes in ibrutinib-treated CLL. TCRdb's copy holds only in-frame clones and misses some; the assay was immunoSEQ multiplex PCR. Among fewer than 35,000 clones listed, 65% to 90% were seen once. Sample: PBMCs, taken after 24 months of ibrutinib treatment. These receptors were collected from a human donor with chronic lymphocytic leukemia.

The CDR3 region has the DNA TGTGCCACCAAGACTAGCGGCGACCACTACGAGCAGTACTTC. Translation: CATKTSGDHYEQYF. The gene calls are TRBV2 and TRBJ2-7; 9 nucleotides align to TRBD2. The V and J ends lost 10 bases and 3 bases, in that order; junction bases with no gene match: 10. Germline CDR1 reads SNHLY; CDR2 reads FYNNEI. The CDR3 runs to 14 residues.

The count of this clone is one. Other DNA sequences in the sample encode the same CDR3. This chain joins TRBV5-1 and TRBJ1-2; D is ambiguous. Germline CDR1 and CDR2: SGHRS and YFSETQ. V lost 5 bases and J lost 10, with 15 bases in between. There are 12 residues in the CDR3. In nucleotides, the CDR3 is TGCGCCAGCAGTAGTTTTGAGGAAAACTACACCTTC. It translates to CASSSFEENYTF. Drawing the rest from reference TRBV5-1 and TRBJ1-2, the complete variable domain is KAGVTQTPRYLIKTRGQQVTLSCSPISGHRSVSWYQQTPGQGLQFLFEYFSETQRNKGNFPGRFSGRQFSNSRSEMNVSTLELGDSALYLCASSSFEENYTFGSGTRLTVV.

In its sample, this clone was seen a few times. The chain carries TRBV29-1 and TRBJ2-7; the D is unclear. V was cut by 4 bases and J by 1 base, with 11 bases left in between. This CDR3 has 13 amino acids. The germline CDR1 and CDR2 sequences are SQVTM and ANQGSEA. In DNA, the CDR3 is TGCAGCGTTGGGAAGGGAAGTTCCTACGAGCAGTACTTC. Translating it yields CSVGKGSSYEQYF.

The chain is built from TRBV7-9 and TRBJ2-3, with D hard to call. Germline CDR1 and CDR2: SEHNR and FQNEAQ (reference sequence). Trimming cost V 1 base and J 6 bases, with 8 bases left between them. CDR3 length: 13 residues. For the CDR3, the DNA is TGTGCCAGCAGCTTAGATCGAAGGGATACGCAGTATTTT. Residues: CASSLDRRDTQYF.

The chain couples TRBV5-1 to TRBJ2-3; 10 bases are a match to TRBD2. V gave up 4 bases and J gave up 4 bases; unmatched junction bases: 9. The CDR3 consists of 16 residues. The germline V gene encodes CDR1 SGHRS and CDR2 YFSETQ. The CDR3 DNA is TGCGCCAGCAGCATAATACTAGCGGGGAGCCCAGATACGCAGTATTTT. Protein sequence: CASSIILAGSPDTQYF.